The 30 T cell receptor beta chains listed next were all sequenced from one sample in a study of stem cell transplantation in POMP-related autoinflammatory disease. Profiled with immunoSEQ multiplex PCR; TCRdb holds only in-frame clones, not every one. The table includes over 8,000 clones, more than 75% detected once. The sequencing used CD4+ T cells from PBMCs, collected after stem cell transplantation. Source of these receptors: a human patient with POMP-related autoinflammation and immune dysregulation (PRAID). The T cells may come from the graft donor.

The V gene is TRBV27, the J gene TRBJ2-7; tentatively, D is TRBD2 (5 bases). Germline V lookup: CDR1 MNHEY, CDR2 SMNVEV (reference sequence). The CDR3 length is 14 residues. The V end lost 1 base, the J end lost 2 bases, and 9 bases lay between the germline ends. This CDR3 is CASSLLTKPYEQYF. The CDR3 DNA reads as TGTGCCAGCAGTTTATTGACTAAGCCCTACGAGCAGTACTTC.

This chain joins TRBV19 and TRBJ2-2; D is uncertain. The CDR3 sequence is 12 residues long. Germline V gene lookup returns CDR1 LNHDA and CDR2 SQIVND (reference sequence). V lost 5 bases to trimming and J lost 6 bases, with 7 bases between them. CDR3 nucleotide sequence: TGTGCCAGTAGTGGTAATTCCGGGGAGCTGTTTTTT. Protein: CASSGNSGELFF.

CDR3 in DNA: TGTGCCAGCAGTTTCCTGAGCACCGGGGAGCTGTTTTTT. The encoded protein is CASSFLSTGELFF. V gene TRBV28 combines with J gene TRBJ2-2; D is ambiguous. Deletions cut 3 bases from V and 4 bases from J, with 6 bases between. The germline CDR1 and CDR2 sequences are MDHEN and SYDVKM. CDR3 length equals 13 residues. The variable domain in full, with the rest retrieved from reference TRBV28 and TRBJ2-2, is DVKVTQSSRYLVKRTGEKVFLECVQDMDHENMFWYRQDPGLGLRLIYFSYDVKMKEKGDIPEGYSVSREKKERFSLILESASTNQTSMYLCASSFLSTGELFFGEGSRLTVL.

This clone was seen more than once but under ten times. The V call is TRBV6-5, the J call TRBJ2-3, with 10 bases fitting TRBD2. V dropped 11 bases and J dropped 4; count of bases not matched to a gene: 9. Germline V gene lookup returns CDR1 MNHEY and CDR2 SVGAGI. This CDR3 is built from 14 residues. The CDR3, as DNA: TGTGCCTCAGCTAGCGGGAGCAGGGCAGATACGCAGTATTTT. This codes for CASASGSRADTQYF.

CDR3 protein: CASNYGGSSGRKTGELFF. CDR3 in DNA: TGCGCCAGCAACTATGGGGGTTCTAGCGGGAGAAAAACCGGGGAGCTGTTTTTT. This chain joins TRBV5-1 and TRBJ2-2; 10 bases fit TRBD2. This CDR3 is built from 18 residues. Germline V gene data show CDR1 as SGHRS and CDR2 as YFSETQ. V lost 6 bases and J lost 5; bases outside the gene matches: 16.

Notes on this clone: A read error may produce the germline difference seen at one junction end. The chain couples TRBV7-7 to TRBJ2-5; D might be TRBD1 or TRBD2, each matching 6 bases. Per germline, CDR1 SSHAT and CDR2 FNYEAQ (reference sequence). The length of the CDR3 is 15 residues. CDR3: CASSLVGGRQETQYF. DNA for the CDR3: TGTGCTAGCAGCTTAGTGGGGGGCCGACAAGAGACCCAGTACTTC.

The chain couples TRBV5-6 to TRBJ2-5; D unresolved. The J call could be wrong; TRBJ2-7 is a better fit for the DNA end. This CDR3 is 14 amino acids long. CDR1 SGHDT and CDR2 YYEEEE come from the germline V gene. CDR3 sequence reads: CASTLLDVTYEQYF. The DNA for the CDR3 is TGTGCCAGCACCCTCCTGGACGTCACCTACGAGCAGTACTTC.

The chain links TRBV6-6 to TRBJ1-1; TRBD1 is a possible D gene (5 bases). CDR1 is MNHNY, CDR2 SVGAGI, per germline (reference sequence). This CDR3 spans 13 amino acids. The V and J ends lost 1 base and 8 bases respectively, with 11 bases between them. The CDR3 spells CASSYYAGIEAFF. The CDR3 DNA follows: TGTGCCAGCAGTTACTACGCAGGGATCGAAGCTTTCTTT.

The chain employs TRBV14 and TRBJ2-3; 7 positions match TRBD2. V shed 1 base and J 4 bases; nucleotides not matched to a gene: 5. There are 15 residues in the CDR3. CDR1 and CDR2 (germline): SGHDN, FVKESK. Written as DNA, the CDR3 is TGTGCCAGCAGCCAAGGCGGGAGTAGGTCAGATACGCAGTATTTT. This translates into CASSQGGSRSDTQYF.

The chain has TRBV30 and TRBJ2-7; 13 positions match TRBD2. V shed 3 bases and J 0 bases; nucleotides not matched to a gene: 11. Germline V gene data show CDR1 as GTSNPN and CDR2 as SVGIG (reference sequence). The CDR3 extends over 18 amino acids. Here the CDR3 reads CAWRPGLAGPIVSYEQYF. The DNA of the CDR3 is TGTGCCTGGAGACCGGGACTAGCGGGACCAATTGTCTCCTACGAGCAGTACTTC. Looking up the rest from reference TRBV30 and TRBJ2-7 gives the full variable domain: SQTIHQWPATLVQPVGSPLSLECTVEGTSNPNLYWYRQAAGRGLQLLFYSVGIGQISSEVPQNLSASRPQDRQFILSSKKLLLSDSGFYLCAWRPGLAGPIVSYEQYFGPGTRLTVT.

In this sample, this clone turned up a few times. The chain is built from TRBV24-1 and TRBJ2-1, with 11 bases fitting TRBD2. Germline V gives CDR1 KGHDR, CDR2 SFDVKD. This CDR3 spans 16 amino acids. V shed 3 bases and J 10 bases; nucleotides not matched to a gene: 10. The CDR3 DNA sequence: TGTGCCACCAGTGATACACTAGCGGGGGACCCTCGGGAGCAGTTCTTC. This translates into CATSDTLAGDPREQFF.

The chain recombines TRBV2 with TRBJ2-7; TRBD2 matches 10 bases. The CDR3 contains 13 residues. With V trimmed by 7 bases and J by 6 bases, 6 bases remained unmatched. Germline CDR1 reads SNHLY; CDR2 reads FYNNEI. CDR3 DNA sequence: TGTGCCAGCAACGTAGCGGGAGGCGGCGAGCAGTACTTC. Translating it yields CASNVAGGGEQYF.

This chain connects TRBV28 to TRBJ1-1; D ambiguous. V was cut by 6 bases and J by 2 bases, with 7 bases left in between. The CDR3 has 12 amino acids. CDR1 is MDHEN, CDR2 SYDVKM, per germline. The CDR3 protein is CASRDINTEAFF. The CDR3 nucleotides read TGTGCCAGCAGGGATATAAACACTGAAGCTTTCTTT.

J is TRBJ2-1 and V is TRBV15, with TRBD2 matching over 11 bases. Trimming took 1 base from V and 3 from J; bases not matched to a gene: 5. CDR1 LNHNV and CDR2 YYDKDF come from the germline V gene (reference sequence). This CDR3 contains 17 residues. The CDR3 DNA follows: TGTGCCACCAGCAGAGTCAGAACTAGCGGGAGCTACAATGAGCAGTTCTTC. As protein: CATSRVRTSGSYNEQFF.

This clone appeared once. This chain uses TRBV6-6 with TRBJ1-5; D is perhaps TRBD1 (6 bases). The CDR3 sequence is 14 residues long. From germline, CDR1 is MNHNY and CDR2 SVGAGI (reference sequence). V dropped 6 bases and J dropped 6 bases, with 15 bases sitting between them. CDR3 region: CASRNQGFAQPQHF. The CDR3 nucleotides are TGTGCCAGCAGAAACCAGGGGTTCGCTCAGCCCCAGCATTTT.

The CDR3 loop is CASIPSGRYAGELFF. CDR3 sequence (DNA): TGTGCCAGTATTCCTAGCGGGAGGTATGCCGGGGAGCTGTTTTTT. The J gene is TRBJ2-2, the V gene TRBV19, with 11 bases lining up with TRBD2. J lost 6 bases, V lost 7 bases, and 7 bases had no gene match. The CDR3 covers 15 residues. Germline V gene data show CDR1 as LNHDA and CDR2 as SQIVND (reference sequence).

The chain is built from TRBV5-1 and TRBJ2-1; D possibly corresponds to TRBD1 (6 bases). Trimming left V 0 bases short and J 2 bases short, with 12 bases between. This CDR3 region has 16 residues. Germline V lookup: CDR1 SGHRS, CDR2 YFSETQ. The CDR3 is CASSLARDTAYNEQFF. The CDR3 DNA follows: TGCGCCAGCAGCTTGGCTCGGGACACGGCCTACAATGAGCAGTTCTTC.

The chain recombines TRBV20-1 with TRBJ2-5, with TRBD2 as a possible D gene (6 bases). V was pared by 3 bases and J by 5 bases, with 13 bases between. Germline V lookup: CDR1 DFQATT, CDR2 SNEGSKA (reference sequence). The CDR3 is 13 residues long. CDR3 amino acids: CSASVWGRETQYF. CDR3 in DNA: TGCAGTGCTAGTGTATGGGGGAGGGAGACCCAGTACTTC.

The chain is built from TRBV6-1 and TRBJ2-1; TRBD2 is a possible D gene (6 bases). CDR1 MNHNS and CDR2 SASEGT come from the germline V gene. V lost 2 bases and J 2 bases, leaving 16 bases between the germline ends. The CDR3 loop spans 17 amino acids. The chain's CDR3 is CASSERSQRAAYNEQFF. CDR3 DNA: TGTGCCAGCAGTGAACGTAGCCAGCGGGCTGCCTACAATGAGCAGTTCTTC.

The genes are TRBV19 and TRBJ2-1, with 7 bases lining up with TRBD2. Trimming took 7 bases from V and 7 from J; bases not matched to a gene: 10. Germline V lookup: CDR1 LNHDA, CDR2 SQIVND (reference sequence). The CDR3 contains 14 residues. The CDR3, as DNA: TGTGCCAGTACCTCGGCGGGAGTTAGGAATGAGCAGTTCTTC. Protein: CASTSAGVRNEQFF.

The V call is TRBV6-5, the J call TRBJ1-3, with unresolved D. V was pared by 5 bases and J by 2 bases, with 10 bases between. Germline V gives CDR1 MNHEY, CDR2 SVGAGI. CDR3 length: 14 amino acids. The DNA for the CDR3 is TGTGCCAGCAGTCCCTGGCGAACTGGAAACACCATATATTTT. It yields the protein CASSPWRTGNTIYF.

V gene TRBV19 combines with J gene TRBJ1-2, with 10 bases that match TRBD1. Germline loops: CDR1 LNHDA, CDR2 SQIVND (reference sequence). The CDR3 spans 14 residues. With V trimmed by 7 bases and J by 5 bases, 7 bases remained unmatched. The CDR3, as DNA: TGTGCCAGTACTGAAGCGGGACAGGGGTATGGCTACACCTTC. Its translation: CASTEAGQGYGYTF.

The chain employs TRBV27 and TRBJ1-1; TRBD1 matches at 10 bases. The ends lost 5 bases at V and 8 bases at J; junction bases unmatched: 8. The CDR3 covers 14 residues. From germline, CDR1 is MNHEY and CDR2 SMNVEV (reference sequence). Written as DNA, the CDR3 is TGTGCCAGCAGTCGACAGGGGGCGGATGGGGAAGCTTTCTTT. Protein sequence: CASSRQGADGEAFF.

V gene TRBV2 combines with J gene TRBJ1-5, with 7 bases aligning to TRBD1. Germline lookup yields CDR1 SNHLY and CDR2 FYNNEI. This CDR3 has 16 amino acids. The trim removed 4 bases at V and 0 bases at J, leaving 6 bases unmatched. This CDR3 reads CASSGWDSNSNQPQHF. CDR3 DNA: TGTGCCAGCAGTGGGTGGGACAGTAATAGCAATCAGCCCCAGCATTTT.

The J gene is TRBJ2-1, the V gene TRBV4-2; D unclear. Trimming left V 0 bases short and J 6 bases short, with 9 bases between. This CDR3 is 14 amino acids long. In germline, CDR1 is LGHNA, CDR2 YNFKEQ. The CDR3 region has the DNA TGTGCCAGCAGCCAAGAACGAGGCGTCAATGAGCAGTTCTTC. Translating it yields CASSQERGVNEQFF.

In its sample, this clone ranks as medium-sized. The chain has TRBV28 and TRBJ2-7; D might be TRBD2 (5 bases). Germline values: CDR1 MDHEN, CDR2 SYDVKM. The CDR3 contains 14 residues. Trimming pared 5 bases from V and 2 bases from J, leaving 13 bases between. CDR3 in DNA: TGTGCCAGCAGTAACGGGATGGCGCCCTACGAGCAGTACTTC. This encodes CASSNGMAPYEQYF.

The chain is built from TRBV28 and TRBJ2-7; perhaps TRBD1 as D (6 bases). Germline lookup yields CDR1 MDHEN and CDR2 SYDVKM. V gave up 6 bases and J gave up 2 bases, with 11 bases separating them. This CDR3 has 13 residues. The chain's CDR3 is CASSTGPPYEQYF. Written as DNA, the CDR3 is TGTGCCAGCAGCACAGGGCCCCCCTACGAGCAGTACTTC.

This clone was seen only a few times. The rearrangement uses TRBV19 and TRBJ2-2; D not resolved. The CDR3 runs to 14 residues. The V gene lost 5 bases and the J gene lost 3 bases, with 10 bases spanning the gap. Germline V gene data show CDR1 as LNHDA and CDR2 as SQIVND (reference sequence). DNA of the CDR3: TGTGCCAGTAGTTCGAGGCCAGACACCGGGGAGCTGTTTTTT. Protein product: CASSSRPDTGELFF.

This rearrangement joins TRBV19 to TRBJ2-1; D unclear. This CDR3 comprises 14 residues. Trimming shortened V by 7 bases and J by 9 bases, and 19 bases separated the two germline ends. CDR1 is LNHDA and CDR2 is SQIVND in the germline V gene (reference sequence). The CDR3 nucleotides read TGTGCCAGTACCACCGGATCTCACTCGGGTGAGCAGTTCTTC. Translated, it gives CASTTGSHSGEQFF.

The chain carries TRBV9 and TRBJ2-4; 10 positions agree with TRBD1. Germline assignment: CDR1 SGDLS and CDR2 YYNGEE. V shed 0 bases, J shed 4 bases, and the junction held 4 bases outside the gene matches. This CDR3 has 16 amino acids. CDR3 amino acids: CASSVGVGQGKNIQYF. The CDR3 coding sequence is TGTGCCAGCAGCGTAGGCGTGGGACAGGGGAAAAACATTCAGTACTTC.